A single sample is the source of the 2 T cell receptor beta chains below, sequenced in a study of siplizumab effects on memory and regulatory T cells. Clones were read by immunoSEQ multiplex PCR, and TCRdb kept only the in-frame ones, dropping some. The table records 75,000 to 100,000 clones, 85% to 95% of them present only once. Sample: non-Treg CD4+ T cells sorted from blood. The receptor source for this set is a human donor in good health.

The V call is TRBV14, the J call TRBJ1-1; TRBD1 aligns across 9 bases. V lost 1 base and J lost 5; bases outside the gene matches: 5. Germline lookup yields CDR1 SGHDN and CDR2 FVKESK. The length of the CDR3 is 15 residues. CDR3 bases: TGTGCCAGCAGCCAAGGGGACAGGGTTTTGACTGAAGCTTTCTTT. This translates into CASSQGDRVLTEAFF. The full variable domain, with the rest looked up from reference TRBV14 and TRBJ1-1, is EAGVTQFPSHSVIEKGQTVTLRCDPISGHDNLYWYRRVMGKEIKFLLHFVKESKQDESGMPNNRFLAERTGGTYSTLKVQPAELEDSGVYFCASSQGDRVLTEAFFGQGTRLTVV.

This sequence joins TRBV4-1 and TRBJ1-4; TRBD1 might be the D (6 bases). The length of the CDR3 is 16 residues. Trimming left V 3 bases short and J 2 bases short, with 13 bases between. The germline gives CDR1 MGHRA, CDR2 YSYEKL. CDR3: CASSQSLRGTNEKLFF. Here the CDR3 DNA reads TGCGCCAGCAGCCAGTCGCTGAGGGGGACTAATGAAAAACTGTTTTTT.